The 32 T cell receptor beta chains given below trace back to one sample, sequenced in a study of cytomegalovirus exposure and HLA in healthy donors. Use of 60 Vbeta and 13 Jbeta primers characterized the PCR. Produced via immunoSEQ multiplex PCR; TCRdb's table is partial and in-frame only. The sample shows approximately 160,000 clones, 81% of them seen only once. The specimen sequenced was PBMCs. The receptors originated from a young woman in good health and CMV-seronegative.

The chain recombines TRBV9 with TRBJ2-2; D gene uncertain. The V end lost 4 bases, the J end lost 1 base, and 8 bases lay between the germline ends. The CDR3 covers 14 residues. CDR1 SGDLS and CDR2 YYNGEE come from the germline V gene. CDR3 sequence (DNA): TGTGCCAGCAGCCCCCGACAGAACACCGGGGAGCTGTTTTTT. Its translation: CASSPRQNTGELFF. The variable domain in full, with the rest retrieved from reference TRBV9 and TRBJ2-2, is DSGVTQTPKHLITATGQRVTLRCSPRSGDLSVYWYQQSLDQGLQFLIQYYNGEERAKGNILERFSAQQFPDLHSELNLSSLELGDSALYFCASSPRQNTGELFFGEGSRLTVL.

This chain connects TRBV5-1 to TRBJ2-3; 9 bases are a match to TRBD2. The CDR3 has 17 amino acids. V lost 0 bases and J lost 7; bases outside the gene matches: 12. Germline V lookup: CDR1 SGHRS, CDR2 YFSETQ. The CDR3 region is CASSLVFPAGGSNTQYF. DNA for the CDR3: TGCGCCAGCAGCTTGGTATTTCCAGCGGGGGGATCAAATACGCAGTATTTT.

The rearrangement uses TRBV7-2 and TRBJ2-7; D call uncertain. The V and J ends lost 5 bases and 1 base respectively, with 3 bases between them. This CDR3 region has 11 residues. In germline, CDR1 is SGHTA, CDR2 FQGNSA. For the CDR3, the DNA is TGTGCCAGCAGCCGTTCCTACGAGCAGTACTTC. It translates to CASSRSYEQYF.

The chain links TRBV11-2 to TRBJ1-2; D possibly corresponds to TRBD1 (6 bases). The CDR3 covers 15 residues. CDR1 and CDR2 from the germline V gene are SGHAT and FQNNGV. V lost 5 bases, J lost 0 bases, and 13 bases lay in between. CDR3 in DNA: TGTGCCAGCAGCCCCAAGGGGGTGGCTAACTATGGCTACACCTTC. The encoded protein is CASSPKGVANYGYTF. The full variable domain, completed using reference TRBV11-2 and TRBJ1-2, is EAGVAQSPRYKIIEKRQSVAFWCNPISGHATLYWYQQILGQGPKLLIQFQNNGVVDDSQLPKDRFSAERLKGVDSTLKIQPAKLEDSAVYLCASSPKGVANYGYTFGSGTRLTVV.

The chain joins TRBV5-1 to TRBJ2-1; 8 bases are a match to TRBD1. This CDR3 is built from 13 residues. Per the germline V gene, CDR1 is SGHRS and CDR2 is YFSETQ. V shed 2 bases, J shed 6 bases, and the junction held 1 base outside the gene matches. DNA of the CDR3: TGCGCCAGCAGCTTAGGACAGGGCAATGAGCAGTTCTTC. It encodes CASSLGQGNEQFF.

The rearrangement uses TRBV5-1 and TRBJ1-5; maybe TRBD1 (6 bases). Germline-derived CDR1 and CDR2 are SGHRS and YFSETQ. With 4 bases removed from V and 6 bases from J, the gap between germline ends came to 17 bases. There are 15 residues in the CDR3. The CDR3 region has the DNA TGCGCCAGCAGCCAGCAGGGGTTAGATGGTCAGCCCCAGCATTTT. This gives the protein CASSQQGLDGQPQHF.

The rearrangement joins TRBV28 to TRBJ1-1; D not certain. The CDR3 has 12 residues. Germline CDR1 reads MDHEN; CDR2 reads SYDVKM. V was clipped by 10 bases and J by 5 bases, with 14 bases between them. DNA for the CDR3: TGTGCCACCAAGGTGGCGGGGACTGAAGCTTTCTTT. Encoded protein: CATKVAGTEAFF.

The rearrangement links TRBV19 to TRBJ2-2, with 15 bases aligning to TRBD2. The CDR3 is 18 residues long. With 7 bases clipped from V and 1 base from J, the junction kept 7 bases outside the gene matches. CDR1 LNHDA and CDR2 SQIVND come from the germline V gene (reference sequence). In DNA form, the CDR3 reads TGTGCCAGTACCCCGGGACTAGCGGGGGGATTGAACACCGGGGAGCTGTTTTTT. Translation: CASTPGLAGGLNTGELFF.

In DNA, the CDR3 is TGTGCCAGCAGTCTAGACAGGGGGCCGGGCACTGAAGCTTTCTTT. It yields the protein CASSLDRGPGTEAFF. This chain joins TRBV27 and TRBJ1-1; 10 bases line up with TRBD1. CDR1 and CDR2 from the germline V gene are MNHEY and SMNVEV (reference sequence). The CDR3 is 15 amino acids. Unmatched junction bases numbered 7, after V lost 5 bases and J lost 4 bases.

This clone was counted a few times. The J gene is TRBJ2-1, the V gene TRBV6-1; 7 bases are a match to TRBD1. Trimming removed 4 bases from V and 6 bases from J; junction bases left unmatched: 6. The CDR3 consists of 14 residues. CDR1 and CDR2 from the germline V gene are MNHNS and SASEGT. The chain's CDR3 is CASSGGQTPNEQFF. CDR3 coding DNA: TGTGCCAGCAGTGGGGGACAGACACCCAATGAGCAGTTCTTC.

This sequence joins TRBV10-1 and TRBJ2-7, with 12 positions matching TRBD2. Germline values: CDR1 WNHNN, CDR2 SYGVQD (reference sequence). The V segment lost 5 bases and the J segment 0 bases; nucleotides outside the gene matches: 2. The length of the CDR3 is 15 residues. The CDR3 nucleotides read TGCGCCAGCAGTAAACTAGCGGGAGGCTCCTACGAGCAGTACTTC. Protein sequence: CASSKLAGGSYEQYF.

The J gene is TRBJ1-5, the V gene TRBV18, with D perhaps matching TRBD1 (5 bases). CDR1 and CDR2 (germline): KGHSH, LQKENI. V was shortened by 3 bases and J by 0 bases, with 9 bases between the two germline ends. The CDR3 runs to 15 residues. CDR3 in DNA: TGTGCCAGCTCACCGGGACTGTCTAGCAATCAGCCCCAGCATTTT. Amino acids: CASSPGLSSNQPQHF.

The V gene is TRBV4-1, the J gene TRBJ2-7, with 10 bases that match TRBD1. V shed 4 bases and J 1 base; nucleotides not matched to a gene: 13. The CDR3 has 18 amino acids. Per the germline V gene, CDR1 is MGHRA and CDR2 is YSYEKL. CDR3 sequence reads: CASSRGQGGFVRSYEQYF. The CDR3 nucleotides are TGCGCCAGCAGCCGAGGACAGGGGGGTTTTGTGAGATCCTACGAGCAGTACTTC.

This clone has only one observation. The chain combines TRBV5-1 with TRBJ1-1; 10 bases map to TRBD1. CDR1 and CDR2 (germline): SGHRS, YFSETQ. This CDR3 is 14 amino acids long. Trimming took 8 bases from V and 4 from J; bases not matched to a gene: 8. The CDR3: CASKTTGGGTEAFF. The CDR3 nucleotides are TGCGCCAGTAAAACGACAGGGGGCGGCACTGAAGCTTTCTTT.

This clone was seen just once. The CDR3 DNA is TGTGCCAGCAGTGAGCGGGTTGGTTCACCCCTCCACTTT. Its protein product is CASSERVGSPLHF. V gene TRBV2 combines with J gene TRBJ1-6; no clear D. This CDR3 is 13 amino acids long. V was trimmed by 3 bases and J by 9 bases, leaving 9 bases between them. Germline loops: CDR1 SNHLY, CDR2 FYNNEI.

Concerning this clone: At one of its ends the junction is not consistent with the germline gene, which may arise from a read error. This rearrangement joins TRBV7-9 to TRBJ1-1; D might be TRBD1 (5 bases). The CDR3 is 14 residues long. The V gene's germline CDR1 is SEHNR and CDR2 FQNEAQ (reference sequence). The CDR3 nucleotides read TGTTCCAGCAGCTTCACCGGGGGATTCACTGAAGCTTTCTTT. It codes for CSSSFTGGFTEAFF.

This clone has only one observation. The chain has TRBV5-4 and TRBJ2-3, with 8 bases identical to TRBD1. J gave up 5 bases and V 3 bases, and 5 bases lay outside the gene matches. The CDR3 loop spans 14 amino acids. In germline, CDR1 is SGHNT, CDR2 YYREEE (reference sequence). For the CDR3, the DNA is TGTGCCAGCAGCTCCCGACAGGGGCAAGATACGCAGTATTTT. Translation gives CASSSRQGQDTQYF.

This chain links TRBV7-3 with TRBJ2-1; D is possibly TRBD1 (6 bases). The CDR3 loop spans 15 amino acids. Trimming took off 5 bases at V and 0 bases at J, with 11 bases between the two ends. Germline V gene lookup returns CDR1 SGHTA and CDR2 FQGTGA. In DNA form, the CDR3 reads TGTGCCAGCAGCGAACAGGGCAGCTCCTACAATGAGCAGTTCTTC. As protein: CASSEQGSSYNEQFF.

This CDR3 is CASETVQNTEAFF. In nucleotides, the CDR3 is TGTGCCAGCGAGACAGTACAGAACACTGAAGCTTTCTTT. The chain couples TRBV6-6 to TRBJ1-1; possible D gene TRBD1, 5 bases. V was clipped by 8 bases and J by 1 base, with 11 bases between them. The CDR3 consists of 13 residues. From germline, CDR1 is MNHNY and CDR2 SVGAGI (reference sequence).

This clone was seen a single time. This chain links TRBV18 with TRBJ1-6; tentatively, D is TRBD1 (5 bases). The germline gives CDR1 KGHSH, CDR2 LQKENI. The CDR3 spans 13 residues. V shed 4 bases and J shed 10 bases, with 11 bases lying between them. For the CDR3, the DNA is TGTGCCAGCTCACAGGGGCACGACTCACCCCTCCACTTT. The encoded protein is CASSQGHDSPLHF.

The chain is built from TRBV19 and TRBJ1-1; TRBD1 agrees at 10 bases. Germline V CDR1 and CDR2: LNHDA, SQIVND (reference sequence). Trimming took 3 bases from V and 5 from J; bases not matched to a gene: 15. The CDR3 is 18 amino acids. The CDR3 loop reads CASSIGSDGTGVGTEAFF. The CDR3 nucleotides are TGTGCCAGTAGTATTGGATCGGACGGGACAGGGGTGGGTACTGAAGCTTTCTTT.

This chain joins TRBV7-9 and TRBJ2-1; D remains ambiguous. V shed 5 bases and J shed 8 bases, with 19 bases lying between them. There are 15 residues in the CDR3. Germline V gene data show CDR1 as SEHNR and CDR2 as FQNEAQ (reference sequence). Here the CDR3 DNA reads TGTGCCAGCAGCCCGCCCCGACACATGATCGATGAGCAGTTCTTC. Translating gives CASSPPRHMIDEQFF. Together with reference TRBV7-9 and TRBJ2-1, the CDR3 gives the full variable domain: DTGVSQNPRHKITKRGQNVTFRCDPISEHNRLYWYRQTLGQGPEFLTYFQNEAQLEKSRLLSDRFSAERPKGSFSTLEIQRTEQGDSAMYLCASSPPRHMIDEQFFGPGTRLTVL.

This clone was recorded a few times. V and J are TRBV10-1 and TRBJ2-7; 10 bases are a match to TRBD1. Germline V gene data show CDR1 as WNHNN and CDR2 as SYGVQD (reference sequence). The CDR3 length is 16 residues. After removal of 3 bases from V and 5 bases from J, the junction contained 10 bases not matched to a gene. CDR3 nucleotides: TGCGCCAGCAGTGACCCTGGGGGACAGGGGCGGGACGAGCAGTACTTC. Translating it yields CASSDPGGQGRDEQYF.

This chain uses TRBV11-2 with TRBJ2-7, with 7 bases identical to TRBD1. The length of the CDR3 is 15 residues. Germline loops: CDR1 SGHAT, CDR2 FQNNGV. V dropped 3 bases and J dropped 0; count of bases not matched to a gene: 5. CDR3 region: CASSFSTGSSYEQYF. In nucleotides, the CDR3 is TGTGCCAGCAGCTTTTCGACAGGGAGCTCCTACGAGCAGTACTTC.

This clone was counted between two and nine times. The genes are TRBV5-1 and TRBJ2-3, with TRBD1 matching over 8 bases. This CDR3 has 16 residues. Germline CDR1 and CDR2: SGHRS and YFSETQ. V lost 4 bases to trimming and J lost 0 bases; unmatched junction nucleotides: 7. The CDR3 region is CASSLPTGASTDTQYF. CDR3 coding DNA: TGCGCCAGCAGCCTGCCGACAGGGGCTAGCACAGATACGCAGTATTTT.

There are a few counts of this clone. The rearrangement uses TRBV7-9 and TRBJ1-5, with 9 bases matching TRBD1. CDR3 size: 15 residues. J was trimmed by 6 bases and V by 3 bases; bases with no gene match: 6. The germline V gene encodes CDR1 SEHNR and CDR2 FQNEAQ (reference sequence). The DNA for the CDR3 is TGTGCCAGCAGCTTTACAGGGGGCTCGGGTCAGCCCCAGCATTTT. Amino acid sequence: CASSFTGGSGQPQHF.

This chain joins TRBV7-9 and TRBJ1-4; D gene uncertain. Trimming pared 5 bases from V and 4 bases from J, leaving 8 bases between. CDR3 length equals 13 residues. CDR1 is SEHNR and CDR2 is FQNEAQ in the germline V gene (reference sequence). In nucleotides, the CDR3 is TGTGCCAGCAGCCCAGAGGGTAATGAAAAACTGTTTTTT. It encodes CASSPEGNEKLFF.

The chain has TRBV19 and TRBJ2-1, with 9 bases matching TRBD2. With V trimmed by 3 bases and J by 2 bases, 5 bases remained unmatched. CDR3 length: 16 residues. Germline-derived CDR1 and CDR2 are LNHDA and SQIVND (reference sequence). CDR3 DNA sequence: TGTGCCAGTAGTATGGCGGGGGGGCCGCCCTACAATGAGCAGTTCTTC. Translation: CASSMAGGPPYNEQFF.

The genes are TRBV28 and TRBJ2-2; the D gene is possibly TRBD2 (6 bases). V lost 0 bases and J 5 bases, leaving 16 bases between the germline ends. This CDR3 spans 17 amino acids. The germline V gene encodes CDR1 MDHEN and CDR2 SYDVKM. The CDR3 protein is CASSLWLLTAGTGELFF. Written as DNA, the CDR3 is TGTGCCAGCAGTTTATGGCTTCTAACTGCGGGAACCGGGGAGCTGTTTTTT.

The chain combines TRBV9 with TRBJ2-1; TRBD2 matches 14 bases. V lost 3 bases, J lost 7 bases, and 0 bases stayed unmatched. Germline CDR1 reads SGDLS; CDR2 reads YYNGEE. This CDR3 has 14 amino acids. The CDR3 DNA sequence: TGTGCCAGCAGCGGACTAGCGGGAGGGAATGAGCAGTTCTTC. Its translation: CASSGLAGGNEQFF.

The chain employs TRBV5-6 and TRBJ2-7; 11 bases fit TRBD2. J lost 3 bases, V lost 3 bases, and 5 bases had no gene match. CDR1 is SGHDT and CDR2 is YYEEEE in the germline V gene. The CDR3 runs 15 residues. CDR3 DNA sequence: TGTGCCAGCAGCTGGCCACTAGCGGGGGTCTACGAGCAGTACTTC. Its protein product is CASSWPLAGVYEQYF.

The rearrangement uses TRBV28 and TRBJ2-7; possibly TRBD2 for D (5 bases). With 7 bases removed from V and 3 bases from J, the gap between germline ends came to 13 bases. Germline-derived CDR1 and CDR2 are MDHEN and SYDVKM. This CDR3 is built from 13 residues. As DNA, the CDR3 is TGTGCCAGCAATAACGGGATCCGCTACGAGCAGTACTTC. Protein product: CASNNGIRYEQYF. The full variable domain, its missing parts supplied by reference TRBV28 and TRBJ2-7, is DVKVTQSSRYLVKRTGEKVFLECVQDMDHENMFWYRQDPGLGLRLIYFSYDVKMKEKGDIPEGYSVSREKKERFSLILESASTNQTSMYLCASNNGIRYEQYFGPGTRLTVT.